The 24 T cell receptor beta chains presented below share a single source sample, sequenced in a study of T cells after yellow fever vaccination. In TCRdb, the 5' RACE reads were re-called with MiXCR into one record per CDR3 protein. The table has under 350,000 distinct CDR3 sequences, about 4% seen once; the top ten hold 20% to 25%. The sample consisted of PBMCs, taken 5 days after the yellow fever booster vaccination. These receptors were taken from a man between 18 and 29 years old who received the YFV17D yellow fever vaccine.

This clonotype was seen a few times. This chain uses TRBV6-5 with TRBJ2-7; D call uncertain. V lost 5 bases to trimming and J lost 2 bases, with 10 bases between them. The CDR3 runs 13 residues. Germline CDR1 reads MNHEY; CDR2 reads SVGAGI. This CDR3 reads CASSHGAAYEQYV. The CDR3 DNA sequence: TGTGCCAGCAGTCACGGTGCCGCCTACGAGCAGTACGTC.

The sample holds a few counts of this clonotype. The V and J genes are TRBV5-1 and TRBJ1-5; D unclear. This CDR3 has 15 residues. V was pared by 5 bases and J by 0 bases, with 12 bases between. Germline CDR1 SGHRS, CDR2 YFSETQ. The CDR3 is CASRAEYDSNQPQHF. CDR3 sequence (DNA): TGCGCCAGCAGGGCAGAATACGATAGCAATCAGCCCCAGCATTTT.

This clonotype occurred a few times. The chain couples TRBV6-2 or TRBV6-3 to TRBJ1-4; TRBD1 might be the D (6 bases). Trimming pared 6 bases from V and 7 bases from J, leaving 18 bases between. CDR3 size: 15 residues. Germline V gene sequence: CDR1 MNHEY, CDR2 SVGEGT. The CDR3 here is CASRNDSGGSEKLFF. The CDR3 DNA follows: TGTGCCAGCAGAAACGACAGTGGGGGCTCTGAAAAACTGTTTTTT.

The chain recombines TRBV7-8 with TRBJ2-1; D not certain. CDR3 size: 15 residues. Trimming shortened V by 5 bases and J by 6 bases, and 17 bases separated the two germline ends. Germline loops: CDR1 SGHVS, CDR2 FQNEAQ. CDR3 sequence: CASSPEQWVFNEQFF. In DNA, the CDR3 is TGTGCCAGCAGCCCTGAACAGTGGGTCTTCAATGAGCAGTTCTTC.

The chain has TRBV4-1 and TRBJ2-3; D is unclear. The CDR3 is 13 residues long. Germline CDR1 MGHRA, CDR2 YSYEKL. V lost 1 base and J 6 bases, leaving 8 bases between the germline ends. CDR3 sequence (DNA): TGCGCCAGCAGCCAAGTCGTAGGGGATACGCAGTATTTT. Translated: CASSQVVGDTQYF.

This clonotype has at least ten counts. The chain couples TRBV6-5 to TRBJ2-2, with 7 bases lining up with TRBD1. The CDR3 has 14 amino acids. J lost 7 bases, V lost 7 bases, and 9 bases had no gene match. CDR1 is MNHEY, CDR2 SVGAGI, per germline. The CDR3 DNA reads TGTGCCAGCAAAAACAGGGGAAAAAACGGGGAGCTGTTTTTT. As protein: CASKNRGKNGELFF.

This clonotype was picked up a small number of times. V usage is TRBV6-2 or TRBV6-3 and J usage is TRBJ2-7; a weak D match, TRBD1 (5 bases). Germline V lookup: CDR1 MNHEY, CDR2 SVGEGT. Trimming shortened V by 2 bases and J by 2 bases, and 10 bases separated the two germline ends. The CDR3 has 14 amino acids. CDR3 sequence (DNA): TGTGCCAGCAGTTACCAGGGCAGCACCTACGAGCAGTACTTC. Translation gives CASSYQGSTYEQYF.

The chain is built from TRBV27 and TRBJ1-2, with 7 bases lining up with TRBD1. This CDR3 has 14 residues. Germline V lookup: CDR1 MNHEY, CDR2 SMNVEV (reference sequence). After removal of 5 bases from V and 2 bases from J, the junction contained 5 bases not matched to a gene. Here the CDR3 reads CASSARQGNYGYTF. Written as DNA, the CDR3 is TGTGCCAGCAGTGCTCGACAGGGAAACTATGGCTACACCTTC.

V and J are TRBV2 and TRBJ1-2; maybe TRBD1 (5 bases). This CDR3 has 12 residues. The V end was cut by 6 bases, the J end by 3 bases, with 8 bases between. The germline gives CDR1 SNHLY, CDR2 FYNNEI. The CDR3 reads CASRGDYYGYTF. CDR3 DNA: TGTGCCAGCAGAGGGGACTACTATGGCTACACCTTC.

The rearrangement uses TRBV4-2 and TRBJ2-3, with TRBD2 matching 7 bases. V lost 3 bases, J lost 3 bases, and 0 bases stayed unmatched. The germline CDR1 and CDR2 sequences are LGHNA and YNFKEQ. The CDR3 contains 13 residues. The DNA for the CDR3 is TGTGCCAGCAGCCAGCGGGGGACAGATACGCAGTATTTT. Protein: CASSQRGTDTQYF.

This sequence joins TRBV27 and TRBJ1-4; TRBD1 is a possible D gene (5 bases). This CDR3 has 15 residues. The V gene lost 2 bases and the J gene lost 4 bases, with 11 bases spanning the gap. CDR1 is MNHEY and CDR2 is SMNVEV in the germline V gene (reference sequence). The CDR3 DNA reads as TGTGCCAGCAGTTTAGCCGGGACCTATAATGAAAAACTGTTTTTT. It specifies CASSLAGTYNEKLFF.

CDR3 in DNA: TGCGCCAGCAGCTTCGGACAGCTTCCCAACTATGGCTACACCTTC. It translates to CASSFGQLPNYGYTF. This chain connects TRBV5-1 to TRBJ1-2; possibly TRBD1 for D (6 bases). Trimming took off 2 bases at V and 2 bases at J, with 13 bases between the two ends. Germline CDR1 SGHRS, CDR2 YFSETQ. The CDR3 has 15 residues.

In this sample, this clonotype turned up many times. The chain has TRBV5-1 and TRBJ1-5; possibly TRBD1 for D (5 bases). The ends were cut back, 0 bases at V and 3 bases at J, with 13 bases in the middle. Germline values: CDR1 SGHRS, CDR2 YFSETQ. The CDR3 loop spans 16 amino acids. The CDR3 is CASSLGVRAANQPQHF. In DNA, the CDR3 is TGCGCCAGCAGCTTGGGGGTCAGGGCCGCCAATCAGCCCCAGCATTTT.

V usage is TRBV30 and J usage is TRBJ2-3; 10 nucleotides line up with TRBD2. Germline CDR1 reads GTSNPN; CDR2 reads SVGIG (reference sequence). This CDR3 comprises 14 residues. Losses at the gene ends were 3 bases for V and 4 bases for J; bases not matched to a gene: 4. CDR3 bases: TGTGCCTGGAGAGCGGGGGGGGATGCAGATACGCAGTATTTT. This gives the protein CAWRAGGDADTQYF. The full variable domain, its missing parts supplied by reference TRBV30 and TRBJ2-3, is SQTIHQWPATLVQPVGSPLSLECTVEGTSNPNLYWYRQAAGRGLQLLFYSVGIGQISSEVPQNLSASRPQDRQFILSSKKLLLSDSGFYLCAWRAGGDADTQYFGPGTRLTVL.

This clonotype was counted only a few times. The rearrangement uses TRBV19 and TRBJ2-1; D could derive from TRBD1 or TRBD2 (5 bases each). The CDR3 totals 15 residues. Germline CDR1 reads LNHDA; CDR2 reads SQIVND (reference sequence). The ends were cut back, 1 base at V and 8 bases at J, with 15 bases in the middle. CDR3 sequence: CASSIVALGEYEQFF. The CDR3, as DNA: TGTGCCAGTAGTATAGTGGCACTGGGGGAATATGAGCAGTTCTTC.

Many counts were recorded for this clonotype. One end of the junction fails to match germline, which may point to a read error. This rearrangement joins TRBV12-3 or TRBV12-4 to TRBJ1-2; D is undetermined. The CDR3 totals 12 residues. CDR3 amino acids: CASSNINSGYTF. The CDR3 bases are TGTGCCAGCAGTAATATAAACTCTGGCTACACCTTC.

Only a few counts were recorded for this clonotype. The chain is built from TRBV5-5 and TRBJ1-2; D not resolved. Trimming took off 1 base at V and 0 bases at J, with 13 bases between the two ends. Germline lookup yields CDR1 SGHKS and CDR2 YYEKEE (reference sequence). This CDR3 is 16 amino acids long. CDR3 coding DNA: TGTGCCAGCAGCTTGAGGCTAGGAGACGCTAACTATGGCTACACCTTC. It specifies CASSLRLGDANYGYTF. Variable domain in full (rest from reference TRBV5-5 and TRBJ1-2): DAGVTQSPTHLIKTRGQQVTLRCSPISGHKSVSWYQQVLGQGPQFIFQYYEKEERGRGNFPDRFSARQFPNYSSELNVNALLLGDSALYLCASSLRLGDANYGYTFGSGTRLTVV.

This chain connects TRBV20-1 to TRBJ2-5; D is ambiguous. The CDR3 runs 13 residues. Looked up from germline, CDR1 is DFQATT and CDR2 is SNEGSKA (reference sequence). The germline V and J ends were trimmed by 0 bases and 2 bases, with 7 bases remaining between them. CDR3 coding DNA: TGCAGTGCTAGAGATTTAGGGCAAGAGACCCAGTACTTC. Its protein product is CSARDLGQETQYF.

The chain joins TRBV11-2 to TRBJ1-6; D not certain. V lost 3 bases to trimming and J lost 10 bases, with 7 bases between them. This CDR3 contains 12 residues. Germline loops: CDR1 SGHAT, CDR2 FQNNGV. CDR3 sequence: CASSFIGSPLHF. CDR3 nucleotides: TGTGCCAGCAGCTTTATAGGGTCACCCCTCCACTTT.

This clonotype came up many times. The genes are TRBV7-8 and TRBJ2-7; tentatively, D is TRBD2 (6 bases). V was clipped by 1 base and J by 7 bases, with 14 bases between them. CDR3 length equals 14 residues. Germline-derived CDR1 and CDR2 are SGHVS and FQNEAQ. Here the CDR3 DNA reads TGTGCCAGCAGCTTAGTCGCGGGGACGGGAGAGCAGTACGTC. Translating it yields CASSLVAGTGEQYV.

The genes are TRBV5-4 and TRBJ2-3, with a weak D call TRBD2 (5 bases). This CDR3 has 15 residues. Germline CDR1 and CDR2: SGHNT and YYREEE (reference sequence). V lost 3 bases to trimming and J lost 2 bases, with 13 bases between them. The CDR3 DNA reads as TGTGCCAGCAGCTCACCGGGAACACACACAGATACGCAGTATTTT. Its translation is CASSSPGTHTDTQYF.

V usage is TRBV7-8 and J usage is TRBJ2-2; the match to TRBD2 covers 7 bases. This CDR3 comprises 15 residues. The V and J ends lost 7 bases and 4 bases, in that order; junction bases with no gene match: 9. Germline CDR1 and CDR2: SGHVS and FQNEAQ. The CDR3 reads CASTTRGSITGELFF. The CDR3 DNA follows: TGTGCCAGCACGACGCGGGGGTCAATCACCGGGGAGCTGTTTTTT.

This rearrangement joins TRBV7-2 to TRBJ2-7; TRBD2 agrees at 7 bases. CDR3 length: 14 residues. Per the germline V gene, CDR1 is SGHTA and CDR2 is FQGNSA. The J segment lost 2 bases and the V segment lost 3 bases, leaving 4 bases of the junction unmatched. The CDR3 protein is CASSFGGVTYEQYV. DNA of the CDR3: TGTGCCAGCAGCTTTGGGGGGGTAACCTACGAGCAGTACGTC.

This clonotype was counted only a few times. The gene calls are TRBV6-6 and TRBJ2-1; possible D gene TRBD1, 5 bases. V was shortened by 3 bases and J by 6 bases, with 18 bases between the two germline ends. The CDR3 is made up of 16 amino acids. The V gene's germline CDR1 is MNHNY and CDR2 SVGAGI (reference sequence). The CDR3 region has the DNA TGTGCCAGCAGTTATTCAGGGTCTCGTTTTCTCAATGAGCAGTTCTTC. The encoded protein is CASSYSGSRFLNEQFF.